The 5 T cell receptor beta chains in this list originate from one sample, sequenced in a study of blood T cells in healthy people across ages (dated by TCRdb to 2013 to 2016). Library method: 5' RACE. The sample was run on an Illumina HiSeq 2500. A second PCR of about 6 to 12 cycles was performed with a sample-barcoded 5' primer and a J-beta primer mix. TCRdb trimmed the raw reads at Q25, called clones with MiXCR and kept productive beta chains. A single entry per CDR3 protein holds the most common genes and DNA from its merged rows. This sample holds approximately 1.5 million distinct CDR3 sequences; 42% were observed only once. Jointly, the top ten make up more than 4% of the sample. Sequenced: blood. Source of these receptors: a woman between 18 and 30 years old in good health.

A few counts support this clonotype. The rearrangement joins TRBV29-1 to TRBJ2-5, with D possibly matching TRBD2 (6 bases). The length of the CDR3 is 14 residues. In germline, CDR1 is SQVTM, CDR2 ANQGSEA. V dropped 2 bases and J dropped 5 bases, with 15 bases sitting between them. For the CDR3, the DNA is TGCAGCGTTGAATGGATCGGGAGCGGGGAGACCCAGTACTTC. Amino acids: CSVEWIGSGETQYF.

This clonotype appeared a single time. The CDR3 is CASRRQVGNQPQHF. CDR3 nucleotides: TGTGCCAGCAGGCGACAGGTTGGCAATCAGCCCCAGCATTTT. This chain links TRBV27 with TRBJ1-5; tentatively, D is TRBD1 (6 bases). The CDR3 sequence is 14 residues long. Per the germline V gene, CDR1 is MNHEY and CDR2 is SMNVEV (reference sequence). V lost 6 bases, J lost 2 bases, and 11 bases lay in between.

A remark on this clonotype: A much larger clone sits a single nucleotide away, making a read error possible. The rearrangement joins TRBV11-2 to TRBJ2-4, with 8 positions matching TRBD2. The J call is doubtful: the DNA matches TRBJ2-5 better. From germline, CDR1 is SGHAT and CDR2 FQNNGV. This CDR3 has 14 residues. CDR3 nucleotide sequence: TGTGCCAGCAGCTTCAAGCGGGAGTGGGAGACCCAGTACTTC. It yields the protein CASSFKREWETQYF.

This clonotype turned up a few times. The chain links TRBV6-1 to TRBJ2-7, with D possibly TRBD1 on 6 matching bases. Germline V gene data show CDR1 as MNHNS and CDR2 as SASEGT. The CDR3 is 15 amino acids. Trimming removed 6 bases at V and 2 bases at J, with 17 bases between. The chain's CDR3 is CASRPLTDRAYEQYF. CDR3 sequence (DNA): TGTGCCAGCAGGCCCCTGACGGACAGAGCCTACGAGCAGTACTTC.

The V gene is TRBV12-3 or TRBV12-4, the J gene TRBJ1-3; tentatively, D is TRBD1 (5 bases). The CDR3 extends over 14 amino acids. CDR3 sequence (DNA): TGTGCATCCGTACGGACAAGCTCTGGAAACACCATATATTTT. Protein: CASVRTSSGNTIYF.